The entry below describes one T cell receptor (beta chain). V was cut by 6 bases and J by 7 bases, with 10 bases left in between. CDR1 is SGHKS, CDR2 YYEKEE, per germline (reference sequence). This CDR3 is built from 11 residues. This entry comes from a study of cytomegalovirus exposure and HLA in healthy donors. With 60 Vbeta and 13 Jbeta primers, the PCR was carried out. Clones were sequenced by immunoSEQ multiplex PCR, and TCRdb holds only the in-frame ones, with some missing. The repertoire includes around 120,000 clones, roughly 86% of them detected once, and about 1.7% sits in the top ten. This rearrangement joins TRBV5-5 to TRBJ1-2, with D unresolved. This receptor was obtained from a young man in good health and CMV-seronegative. The sample comprised PBMCs. The CDR3 DNA sequence: TGTGCCAGCATCGCGGGTGGTGGCTACACCTTC. It yields the protein CASIAGGGYTF. The whole variable domain, filled in from reference TRBV5-5 and TRBJ1-2, reads DAGVTQSPTHLIKTRGQQVTLRCSPISGHKSVSWYQQVLGQGPQFIFQYYEKEERGRGNFPDRFSARQFPNYSSELNVNALLLGDSALYLCASIAGGGYTFGSGTRLTVV.